Below are 16 T cell receptor beta chains sequenced from a single sample in a study of CD8 T cells in ankylosing spondylitis. Study-wide results and caveats: Characteristic of ankylosing spondylitis blood, it appeared, was a TCR beta motif comprising several highly homologous variants.

Each CDR3 protein is one row after TCRdb ran MiXCR on the 5' RACE reads. The repertoire consists of almost 400,000 distinct CDR3 sequences, with about 22% occurring once and the leading ten covering about 17%. Antigens of these TCRs are unknown. The sequenced material came from blood, either unsorted or a sorted T cell fraction (not recorded which). Receptor source: a male donor with ankylosing spondylitis.

This clonotype was seen many times. The chain joins TRBV12-3 or TRBV12-4 to TRBJ2-1; no firm D call. This CDR3 is built from 14 residues. Between the trimmed V and J ends, which lost 5 bases and 7 bases, there was a span of 15 bases. CDR3 loop: CASSPQRSRNEQFF. The CDR3 region has the DNA TGTGCCAGCAGTCCACAACGGAGCCGGAATGAGCAGTTCTTC.

This clonotype occurred a few times. This rearrangement joins TRBV5-1 to TRBJ2-3; 8 bases match TRBD2. The CDR3 sequence is 14 residues long. Germline V lookup: CDR1 SGHRS, CDR2 YFSETQ. The J segment lost 4 bases and the V segment lost 4 bases, leaving 5 bases of the junction unmatched. The CDR3 spells CASSHGRAPDTQYF. In DNA, the CDR3 is TGCGCCAGCAGCCACGGGAGGGCCCCAGATACGCAGTATTTT.

The J gene is TRBJ1-6, the V gene TRBV20-1; D is undetermined. The CDR3 extends over 13 amino acids. V was clipped by 4 bases and J by 8 bases, with 12 bases between them. Germline assignment: CDR1 DFQATT and CDR2 SNEGSKA (reference sequence). The CDR3 spells CSAILYTYSPLHF. In DNA, the CDR3 is TGCAGTGCTATCCTCTACACCTATTCACCCCTCCACTTT.

This chain uses TRBV20-1 with TRBJ2-7; a weak D match, TRBD2 (5 bases). This CDR3 spans 15 amino acids. The germline V gene encodes CDR1 DFQATT and CDR2 SNEGSKA (reference sequence). V lost 6 bases and J 0 bases, leaving 18 bases between the germline ends. The DNA for the CDR3 is TGCAGTGCCGCCAGCGGAGGCCCGAGCTCCTACGAGCAGTACTTC. Protein product: CSAASGGPSSYEQYF.

The chain combines TRBV29-1 with TRBJ2-3, with a possible D match to TRBD1 (5 bases). Trimming shortened V by 6 bases and J by 1 base, and 14 bases separated the two germline ends. Germline V lookup: CDR1 SQVTM, CDR2 ANQGSEA. The CDR3 has 14 amino acids. The CDR3 DNA reads TGCAGCGTAATTAGTAGCAGGGGCACAGATACGCAGTATTTT. Amino acid sequence: CSVISSRGTDTQYF.

The chain links TRBV7-9 to TRBJ2-2; D may be TRBD2 (6 bases). This CDR3 comprises 16 residues. V was pared by 3 bases and J by 4 bases, with 15 bases between. The germline V gene has CDR1 SEHNR and CDR2 FQNEAQ (reference sequence). The CDR3 region is CASSLTTSLGTGELFF. In nucleotides, the CDR3 is TGTGCCAGCAGCTTGACGACTAGTCTTGGCACCGGGGAGCTGTTTTTT.

This clonotype was detected many times. The chain joins TRBV28 to TRBJ2-2; 8 bases match TRBD2. The germline CDR1 and CDR2 sequences are MDHEN and SYDVKM. The CDR3 has 14 amino acids. V dropped 7 bases and J dropped 6; count of bases not matched to a gene: 7. The CDR3 sequence is CASILSGSPGELFF. The CDR3 DNA reads TGTGCCAGCATCCTGAGCGGGAGTCCCGGGGAGCTGTTTTTT.

The chain uses TRBV9 and TRBJ2-2; TRBD2 agrees at 8 bases. The CDR3 has 15 amino acids. Germline CDR1 reads SGDLS; CDR2 reads YYNGEE. J lost 4 bases, V lost 0 bases, and 2 bases had no gene match. CDR3 amino acids: CASSVAGRGTGELFF. CDR3 DNA sequence: TGTGCCAGCAGCGTAGCCGGGAGGGGCACCGGGGAGCTGTTTTTT.

This clonotype was recorded a few times. The chain couples TRBV18 to TRBJ1-1; D gene ambiguous. This CDR3 spans 14 amino acids. CDR1 is KGHSH, CDR2 LQKENI, per germline. Trimming left V 2 bases short and J 1 base short, with 8 bases between. CDR3 nucleotide sequence: TGTGCCAGCTCACCATTTTCCGAGAACACTGAAGCTTTCTTT. Translating gives CASSPFSENTEAFF.

The chain joins TRBV5-6 to TRBJ2-7; the match to TRBD2 covers 8 bases. V dropped 3 bases and J dropped 3; count of bases not matched to a gene: 5. The CDR3 totals 14 residues. Per germline, CDR1 SGHDT and CDR2 YYEEEE. The CDR3 nucleotides read TGTGCCAGCAGCTCCGGGACTAGATACTACGAGCAGTACTTC. It is translated as CASSSGTRYYEQYF.

The chain uses TRBV10-3 and TRBJ1-1, with a possible D match to TRBD1 (5 bases). This CDR3 contains 14 residues. Germline lookup yields CDR1 ENHRY and CDR2 SYGVKD. The V gene lost 7 bases and the J gene lost 1 base, with 13 bases spanning the gap. The CDR3: CAITSPGQNTEAFF. The CDR3, as DNA: TGTGCCATCACCTCACCAGGACAGAACACTGAAGCTTTCTTT.

J is TRBJ2-2 and V is TRBV4-2; a possible D gene is TRBD1 (6 bases). CDR1 and CDR2 from the germline V gene are LGHNA and YNFKEQ. The CDR3 contains 15 residues. V dropped 2 bases and J dropped 9 bases, with 16 bases sitting between them. The CDR3 region is CASSQTRTADWELFF. DNA for the CDR3: TGTGCCAGCAGCCAAACCCGGACAGCCGACTGGGAGCTGTTTTTT.

This clonotype was counted a few times. The chain links TRBV6-1 to TRBJ2-5, with D possibly being TRBD2 (5 bases). This CDR3 contains 15 residues. V dropped 6 bases and J dropped 2 bases, with 16 bases sitting between them. Germline lookup yields CDR1 MNHNS and CDR2 SASEGT. CDR3 bases: TGTGCCAGCAGACGTGGGCTCGGGGAACAAGAGACCCAGTACTTC. It yields the protein CASRRGLGEQETQYF.

In its sample, this clonotype was seen a few times. The rearrangement links TRBV14 to TRBJ2-1, with 10 bases aligning to TRBD2. The CDR3 is made up of 18 amino acids. Germline V gene sequence: CDR1 SGHDN, CDR2 FVKESK. V trimming: 4 bases; J trimming: 7 bases; junction bases outside the gene matches: 16. The CDR3 loop is CASSLPTRASGRWNEQFF. The CDR3 DNA reads as TGTGCCAGCAGCCTACCAACGAGGGCTAGCGGGAGATGGAATGAGCAGTTCTTC.

This clonotype was recorded many times. The rearrangement links TRBV7-2 to TRBJ2-7, with D possibly matching TRBD1 (6 bases). Germline CDR1 and CDR2: SGHTA and FQGNSA. This CDR3 is built from 15 residues. V gave up 5 bases and J gave up 3 bases, with 17 bases separating them. The CDR3 loop reads CASSIIRDIGYEQYF. For the CDR3, the DNA is TGTGCCAGCAGCATTATCCGGGACATTGGCTACGAGCAGTACTTC.

V usage is TRBV18 and J usage is TRBJ1-5, with a possible D match to TRBD1 (5 bases). Germline values: CDR1 KGHSH, CDR2 LQKENI. This CDR3 comprises 14 residues. Between the trimmed V and J ends, which lost 6 bases and 5 bases, there was a span of 14 bases. The CDR3 reads CASSPGGFDQPQHF. The CDR3 DNA follows: TGTGCCAGCTCGCCGGGGGGTTTCGATCAGCCCCAGCATTTT.